The text below deals with one T cell receptor (beta chain). Between the trimmed V and J ends, which lost 6 bases and 0 bases, there was a span of 12 bases. The CDR3 consists of 15 residues. Germline CDR1 reads WSHSY; CDR2 reads SAAADI. The sample is drawn from a study of cytomegalovirus exposure and HLA in healthy donors. The PCR contained 60 Vbeta and 13 Jbeta primers. Clones were sequenced by immunoSEQ multiplex PCR, and TCRdb holds only the in-frame ones, with some missing. The sample shows around 140,000 clones, roughly 82% of them seen only once. Sequencing input: PBMCs. The clonotype originates from a man aged 18 to 35 in good health and CMV-seropositive. V gene TRBV10-2 combines with J gene TRBJ2-1; tentative D call: TRBD2 (5 bases). CDR3 DNA sequence: TGCGCCAGCAGATCGTGGGAGAGCTCCTACAATGAGCAGTTCTTC. The encoded protein is CASRSWESSYNEQFF.